These 28 T cell receptor beta chains originate from one sample sequenced in a study of blood T cell repertoires in COVID-19 (dated by TCRdb to the early 2020s). Library preparation was by the immunoSEQ multiplex PCR assay. In TCRdb, the immuneACCESS table is reduced to in-frame sequences with V and J assigned. These tables do not hold every clone; where another copy was compared, an unresolved V gene accounts for under half, and the others remain unexplained. For this sample the table gives approximately 300,000 clones, of which 75% to 90% were detected only once. Under 2% of the sample is held by the ten biggest clonotypes. The source material was PBMCs or T cells enriched from blood (not recorded which). The source of these receptors is a woman aged 30 to 39 who had been exposed to COVID-19.

This rearrangement joins TRBV19 to TRBJ2-3, with TRBD2 matching over 14 bases. Germline CDR1 reads LNHDA; CDR2 reads SQIVND (reference sequence). The V and J ends lost 6 bases and 4 bases, in that order; junction bases with no gene match: 9. The CDR3 sequence is 17 residues long. The chain's CDR3 is CASSGGTSGSRSDTQYF. The CDR3 DNA follows: TGTGCCAGTAGCGGCGGGACTAGCGGGAGTCGGTCAGATACGCAGTATTTT.

V and J are TRBV19 and TRBJ2-2; 8 nucleotides align to TRBD2. With V trimmed by 4 bases and J by 4 bases, 2 bases remained unmatched. CDR1 is LNHDA, CDR2 SQIVND, per germline (reference sequence). CDR3 length equals 14 residues. CDR3 loop: CASSTGGTTGELFF. The CDR3 DNA sequence: TGTGCCAGTAGTACGGGGGGGACCACCGGGGAGCTGTTTTTT.

The chain has TRBV5-1 and TRBJ2-5; perhaps TRBD1 as D (5 bases). This CDR3 is built from 13 residues. V was pared by 6 bases and J by 3 bases, with 12 bases between. Germline values: CDR1 SGHRS, CDR2 YFSETQ. DNA of the CDR3: TGCGCCAGCAACCAGCCGGACAAAGAGACCCAGTACTTC. Translating gives CASNQPDKETQYF.

J is TRBJ1-2 and V is TRBV24-1, with a tentative D call TRBD1 (6 bases). The CDR3 runs to 14 residues. Trimming stripped 6 bases from V and 0 bases from J, with 10 bases between. Germline-derived CDR1 and CDR2 are KGHDR and SFDVKD. DNA for the CDR3: TGTGCCACCAGTCAAGGGGGTTCTAACTATGGCTACACCTTC. This encodes CATSQGGSNYGYTF.

The CDR3 loop is CASSFGSLGGNQPQHF. CDR3 bases: TGTGCCAGCAGCTTTGGCAGCCTCGGAGGCAATCAGCCCCAGCATTTT. The V and J genes are TRBV5-6 and TRBJ1-5; D call uncertain. The CDR3 contains 16 residues. The germline V gene encodes CDR1 SGHDT and CDR2 YYEEEE. Between the trimmed V and J ends, which lost 2 bases and 2 bases, there was a span of 14 bases.

This chain connects TRBV19 to TRBJ1-4; TRBD1 matches 9 bases. Germline CDR1 LNHDA, CDR2 SQIVND (reference sequence). The CDR3 is 16 amino acids. V gave up 5 bases and J gave up 6 bases; unmatched junction bases: 10. This CDR3 reads CASSSTDRGFYEKLFF. The DNA for the CDR3 is TGTGCCAGTAGTTCGACGGACAGGGGATTTTATGAAAAACTGTTTTTT.

The chain employs TRBV9 and TRBJ2-3, with D uncertain. The V gene lost 4 bases and the J gene lost 0 bases, with 9 bases spanning the gap. The CDR3 has 14 residues. CDR1 and CDR2 (germline): SGDLS, YYNGEE. The CDR3 DNA is TGTGCCAGCAGCCCAACCACTAGCACAGATACGCAGTATTTT. The encoded protein is CASSPTTSTDTQYF.

The CDR3 DNA reads as TGTGCCAGCAGCGCAGGGTATCAAGAGACCCAGTACTTC. Protein product: CASSAGYQETQYF. V usage is TRBV7-6 and J usage is TRBJ2-5; tentatively, D is TRBD1 (5 bases). The CDR3 loop spans 13 amino acids. The ends were cut back, 5 bases at V and 2 bases at J, with 9 bases in the middle. Looked up from germline, CDR1 is SGHVS and CDR2 is FNYEAQ.

The J gene is TRBJ2-7, the V gene TRBV5-1; 12 bases align to TRBD2. In germline, CDR1 is SGHRS, CDR2 YFSETQ. The CDR3 extends over 15 amino acids. Losses at the gene ends were 4 bases for V and 4 bases for J; bases not matched to a gene: 6. In DNA, the CDR3 is TGCGCCAGCAGCATGACTAGCGGGGGACCATACGAGCAGTACTTC. Translating it yields CASSMTSGGPYEQYF.

This rearrangement joins TRBV5-1 to TRBJ2-5; TRBD2 aligns across 10 bases. Germline V CDR1 and CDR2: SGHRS, YFSETQ. The length of the CDR3 is 18 residues. The V gene end was trimmed by 4 bases and the J gene end by 1 base; junction bases not matched to a gene: 13. The CDR3 DNA sequence: TGCGCCAGCAGCAAGCGTACAAGGACTAGCGGATCCCAAGAGACCCAGTACTTC. Its protein product is CASSKRTRTSGSQETQYF.

This chain connects TRBV6-6 to TRBJ1-3; D remains ambiguous. The germline CDR1 and CDR2 sequences are MNHNY and SVGAGI (reference sequence). The V end lost 5 bases, the J end lost 4 bases, and 12 bases lay between the germline ends. The CDR3 has 14 residues. The CDR3 is CASSPGINGNTIYF. DNA for the CDR3: TGTGCCAGCAGTCCCGGGATAAACGGAAACACCATATATTTT.

The chain employs TRBV12-3 or TRBV12-4 and TRBJ1-5; D remains unclear. V lost 6 bases and J 11 bases, leaving 14 bases between the germline ends. This CDR3 spans 12 amino acids. Here the CDR3 DNA reads TGTGCCAGCAGGGACTCCAGCATGACCCAGCATTTT. Translating gives CASRDSSMTQHF.

V and J are TRBV27 and TRBJ2-3; 12 bases are a match to TRBD2. The CDR3 has 16 residues. V lost 7 bases, J lost 2 bases, and 7 bases stayed unmatched. Germline V gene data show CDR1 as MNHEY and CDR2 as SMNVEV (reference sequence). CDR3 DNA sequence: TGTGCCAGCAACGGAGGACTAGCGGGGTTCACAGATACGCAGTATTTT. Encoded protein: CASNGGLAGFTDTQYF.

The J gene is TRBJ2-6, the V gene TRBV19, with 11 bases identical to TRBD2. The germline gives CDR1 LNHDA, CDR2 SQIVND (reference sequence). This CDR3 spans 18 amino acids. Losses at the gene ends were 5 bases for V and 1 base for J; bases not matched to a gene: 7. In DNA form, the CDR3 reads TGTGCCAGTAGTTTAGCGGGAGGGGCTTTTTCTGGGGCCAACGTCCTGACTTTC. Translated, it gives CASSLAGGAFSGANVLTF.

Only a few counts were recorded for this clone. The chain couples TRBV5-1 to TRBJ1-6, with D hard to call. V was pared by 0 bases and J by 12 bases, with 10 bases between. Germline V gene data show CDR1 as SGHRS and CDR2 as YFSETQ. The length of the CDR3 is 13 residues. The CDR3 bases are TGCGCCAGCAGCTTGGGTCAGGAGGGACCCCTCCACTTT. This translates into CASSLGQEGPLHF.

DNA of the CDR3: TGCGCCAGCAGTGAGTCGGGGGGAGGCCCTGAAGCTTTCTTT. Translated: CASSESGGGPEAFF. The chain employs TRBV10-2 and TRBJ1-1, with D possibly TRBD1 on 5 matching bases. With 0 bases removed from V and 6 bases from J, the gap between germline ends came to 11 bases. The CDR3 runs to 14 residues. Germline CDR1 WSHSY, CDR2 SAAADI.

The chain couples TRBV9 to TRBJ1-5; D not resolved. The CDR3 has 14 residues. V shed 0 bases and J shed 4 bases, with 8 bases lying between them. CDR1 SGDLS and CDR2 YYNGEE come from the germline V gene. CDR3 nucleotides: TGTGCCAGCAGCGTAGATCCCGTAAATCAGCCCCAGCATTTT. This sequence encodes CASSVDPVNQPQHF.

This clone was seen more than once but under ten times. V usage is TRBV2 and J usage is TRBJ2-6; 11 bases are a match to TRBD1. J was trimmed by 3 bases and V by 8 bases; bases with no gene match: 6. The length of the CDR3 is 16 residues. The germline V gene has CDR1 SNHLY and CDR2 FYNNEI. The CDR3 loop is CASSGQGAGGANVLTF. CDR3 DNA: TGTGCCAGCTCAGGACAGGGGGCTGGTGGGGCCAACGTCCTGACTTTC.

The gene calls are TRBV24-1 and TRBJ1-5; D is unresolved. Germline CDR1 is KGHDR and CDR2 is SFDVKD. This CDR3 region has 13 residues. The germline V and J ends were trimmed by 6 bases and 7 bases, with 12 bases remaining between them. In DNA, the CDR3 is TGTGCCACCAGTTTTTCTGCGTTCCAGCCCCAGCATTTT. Its translation is CATSFSAFQPQHF.

This clone showed up just a few times. This chain joins TRBV7-2 and TRBJ2-5; 7 bases line up with TRBD1. Germline lookup yields CDR1 SGHTA and CDR2 FQGNSA. Trimming removed 4 bases from V and 3 bases from J; junction bases left unmatched: 14. This CDR3 comprises 17 residues. The CDR3 here is CASSSGRTGRVEETQYF. CDR3 sequence (DNA): TGTGCCAGCAGCTCGGGGCGGACAGGTCGTGTAGAAGAGACCCAGTACTTC.

The CDR3 reads CASSVGTGSYEQYF. The DNA for the CDR3 is TGTGCCAGCAGCGTCGGGACAGGTTCCTACGAGCAGTACTTC. This rearrangement joins TRBV5-6 to TRBJ2-7; TRBD1 aligns across 8 bases. The germline V gene encodes CDR1 SGHDT and CDR2 YYEEEE. The CDR3 length is 14 residues. The junction had 4 bases not matched to a gene; V was cut back by 4 bases and J by 1 base.

This clone came up once. The chain combines TRBV28 with TRBJ1-1; 8 bases align to TRBD1. Germline V gene sequence: CDR1 MDHEN, CDR2 SYDVKM. The CDR3 runs to 15 residues. V dropped 7 bases and J dropped 5; count of bases not matched to a gene: 12. The chain's CDR3 is CASNFRGPGKTEAFF. The CDR3, as DNA: TGTGCCAGCAACTTCAGGGGGCCCGGAAAAACTGAAGCTTTCTTT.

The chain combines TRBV20-1 with TRBJ1-2, with D maybe TRBD1 (6 bases). The V end was cut by 3 bases, the J end by 0 bases, with 11 bases between. Per the germline V gene, CDR1 is DFQATT and CDR2 is SNEGSKA (reference sequence). The CDR3 runs 14 residues. CDR3 sequence reads: CSASPGQPNYGYTF. In nucleotides, the CDR3 is TGCAGTGCTAGTCCTGGACAGCCTAACTATGGCTACACCTTC.

J is TRBJ2-5 and V is TRBV5-4, with 10 positions matching TRBD2. V dropped 4 bases and J dropped 2; count of bases not matched to a gene: 8. This CDR3 is 16 amino acids long. CDR1 and CDR2 from the germline V gene are SGHNT and YYREEE (reference sequence). Written as DNA, the CDR3 is TGTGCCAGCAGCACCAGACTAGCGGGCAAGCAAGAGACCCAGTACTTC. Translated, it gives CASSTRLAGKQETQYF. Drawing the rest from reference TRBV5-4 and TRBJ2-5, the complete variable domain is ETGVTQSPTHLIKTRGQQVTLRCSSQSGHNTVSWYQQALGQGPQFIFQYYREEENGRGNFPPRFSGLQFPNYSSELNVNALELDDSALYLCASSTRLAGKQETQYFGPGTRLLVL.

The V gene is TRBV19, the J gene TRBJ2-2, with TRBD2 identical over 7 bases. The J segment lost 3 bases and the V segment lost 8 bases, leaving 6 bases of the junction unmatched. CDR1 is LNHDA and CDR2 is SQIVND in the germline V gene (reference sequence). CDR3 length equals 14 residues. CDR3 sequence (DNA): TGTGCCAGTTCCCCTAGCGGATACACCGGGGAGCTGTTTTTT. It codes for CASSPSGYTGELFF.

This chain links TRBV28 with TRBJ2-1, with TRBD2 identical over 10 bases. The CDR3 contains 12 residues. V lost 6 bases to trimming and J lost 15 bases; unmatched junction nucleotides: 8. Germline CDR1 and CDR2: MDHEN and SYDVKM. CDR3 sequence reads: CASSLGTSVPFF. The CDR3 nucleotides read TGTGCCAGCAGCCTTGGGACTAGCGTCCCGTTCTTC.

The V gene is TRBV11-2, the J gene TRBJ2-7, with 10 positions matching TRBD1. The CDR3 length is 15 residues. With 4 bases clipped from V and 3 bases from J, the junction kept 6 bases outside the gene matches. Germline CDR1 and CDR2: SGHAT and FQNNGV. This CDR3 is CASSSRTGGLYEQYF. CDR3 DNA sequence: TGTGCCAGCAGCTCAAGGACAGGGGGTCTCTACGAGCAGTACTTC.

The chain recombines TRBV10-3 with TRBJ2-1; TRBD2 matches 7 bases. Germline assignment: CDR1 ENHRY and CDR2 SYGVKD. This CDR3 has 15 residues. The V and J ends lost 3 bases and 5 bases, in that order; junction bases with no gene match: 7. CDR3 in amino acids: CAISELGTTNNEQFF. DNA for the CDR3: TGTGCCATCAGTGAACTGGGGACTACCAACAATGAGCAGTTCTTC.